The 32 T cell receptor beta chains presented below share a single source sample, sequenced in a study of early T cells in non-severe SARS-CoV-2 infection. TCRdb independently ran MiXCR on the 5' RACE reads; one entry per CDR3 protein. The profile shows 50,000 or so distinct CDR3 sequences, roughly 13% of them singletons. The sample was whole blood. Source of these receptors: an adult who was a healthcare worker with PCR-confirmed SARS-CoV-2 infection or an uninfected control (not recorded which).

The genes are TRBV7-2 and TRBJ2-7; the D is unclear. Looked up from germline, CDR1 is SGHTA and CDR2 is FQGNSA. Trimming left V 1 base short and J 0 bases short, with 7 bases between. The CDR3 is 14 amino acids. CDR3 loop: CASSLGRFSYEQYF. The DNA of the CDR3 is TGTGCCAGCAGCTTAGGGAGATTCTCCTACGAGCAGTACTTC.

This chain links TRBV9 with TRBJ2-5; D is possibly TRBD1 or TRBD2 (5 bases each). Trimming took 4 bases from V and 4 from J, leaving 14 bases between them. Germline CDR1 is SGDLS and CDR2 is YYNGEE. The CDR3 has 14 residues. CDR3 region: CASSLGEGVETQYF. DNA for the CDR3: TGTGCCAGCAGCTTGGGAGAAGGGGTAGAGACCCAGTACTTC.

About this clonotype: This may come from a read error, since a much larger clone is one base off. This chain uses TRBV5-1 with TRBJ1-4; a weak D match, TRBD1 (5 bases). With 0 bases removed from V and 12 bases from J, the gap between germline ends came to 15 bases. The germline gives CDR1 SGHRS, CDR2 YFSETQ. The CDR3 is 14 residues long. CDR3 region: CASSLVGRAEELFF. The CDR3 DNA sequence: TGCGCCAGCAGCTTGGTGGGCAGGGCGGAAGAACTGTTTTTT.

This clonotype was seen a handful of times. The rearrangement links TRBV28 to TRBJ2-7, with TRBD1 identical over 10 bases. The ends lost 9 bases at V and 2 bases at J; junction bases unmatched: 7. CDR1 is MDHEN, CDR2 SYDVKM, per germline. This CDR3 has 14 amino acids. The CDR3, as DNA: TGTGCCAGTAGTGAGACAGGGGGCGCCTACGAGCAGTACTTC. Translating gives CASSETGGAYEQYF.

Only a few counts were recorded for this clonotype. CDR3 sequence (DNA): TGCGCCAGCAGCACCAGGGGTATAGCTAACACTGAAGCTTTCTTT. It specifies CASSTRGIANTEAFF. V usage is TRBV5-1 and J usage is TRBJ1-1; D possibly corresponds to TRBD1 (6 bases). Trimming removed 4 bases at V and 2 bases at J, with 15 bases between. There are 15 residues in the CDR3. Looked up from germline, CDR1 is SGHRS and CDR2 is YFSETQ. Variable domain in full (rest from reference TRBV5-1 and TRBJ1-1): KAGVTQTPRYLIKTRGQQVTLSCSPISGHRSVSWYQQTPGQGLQFLFEYFSETQRNKGNFPGRFSGRQFSNSRSEMNVSTLELGDSALYLCASSTRGIANTEAFFGQGTRLTVV.

This clonotype was counted a few times. The chain is built from TRBV4-1 and TRBJ2-1; 13 bases fit TRBD2. CDR1 MGHRA and CDR2 YSYEKL come from the germline V gene. Unmatched junction bases numbered 4, after V lost 4 bases and J lost 1 base. This CDR3 is built from 17 residues. For the CDR3, the DNA is TGCGCCAGCAGCCTCCGGACTAGCGGGGGATCCTACAATGAGCAGTTCTTC. It is translated as CASSLRTSGGSYNEQFF.

This clonotype was seen many times. This chain connects TRBV11-2 to TRBJ2-5; 7 nucleotides agree with TRBD2. V was pared by 1 base and J by 7 bases, with 12 bases of the junction left unmatched. Per the germline V gene, CDR1 is SGHAT and CDR2 is FQNNGV. There are 16 residues in the CDR3. This chain's CDR3 is CASSLGGASGQGTQYF. As DNA, the CDR3 is TGTGCCAGCAGCTTAGGAGGAGCTAGCGGCCAGGGGACCCAGTACTTC.

This clonotype was picked up many times. The genes are TRBV29-1 and TRBJ2-3; no clear D. The V end lost 7 bases, the J end lost 2 bases, and 4 bases lay between the germline ends. Germline loops: CDR1 SQVTM, CDR2 ANQGSEA. The length of the CDR3 is 10 residues. The DNA for the CDR3 is TGCAGCGCCTCCACAGATACGCAGTATTTT. As protein: CSASTDTQYF.

This clonotype was observed at least ten times. The chain is built from TRBV29-1 and TRBJ2-7; the match to TRBD1 covers 9 bases. The germline V gene encodes CDR1 SQVTM and CDR2 ANQGSEA. The CDR3 spans 11 residues. With 3 bases clipped from V and 6 bases from J, the junction kept 0 bases outside the gene matches. CDR3 region: CSVEDRGEQYF. The CDR3 nucleotides are TGCAGCGTTGAGGACAGGGGCGAGCAGTACTTC.

This clonotype was seen repeatedly, ten times or more. The rearrangement joins TRBV12-5 to TRBJ2-1; 7 bases are shared with TRBD2. Germline CDR1 LGHNT, CDR2 FRNRAP. The CDR3 has 18 amino acids. V shed 5 bases and J 0 bases; nucleotides not matched to a gene: 13. In DNA, the CDR3 is TGTGCTAGTGGTCTGACCCGAGCTTTAGCGGGCTCCTACAATGAGCAGTTCTTC. Amino acids: CASGLTRALAGSYNEQFF.

This clonotype was observed a few times. This sequence joins TRBV28 and TRBJ2-7, with 7 bases aligning to TRBD2. V was clipped by 6 bases and J by 3 bases; unmatched bases: 8. Germline V gives CDR1 MDHEN, CDR2 SYDVKM. The CDR3 is made up of 14 amino acids. This CDR3 reads CASRPNWGGYEQYF. CDR3 coding DNA: TGTGCCAGCAGGCCTAACTGGGGGGGCTACGAGCAGTACTTC.

This chain uses TRBV9 with TRBJ2-7; the D is unclear. V shed 0 bases and J shed 6 bases, with 13 bases lying between them. The CDR3 contains 14 residues. Germline V gene lookup returns CDR1 SGDLS and CDR2 YYNGEE. CDR3 coding DNA: TGTGCCAGCAGCGTAGAAAGTGTCCTGGGCGAGCAGTACTTC. Translating it yields CASSVESVLGEQYF. Full variable domain (outside the CDR3, taken from reference TRBV9 and TRBJ2-7): DSGVTQTPKHLITATGQRVTLRCSPRSGDLSVYWYQQSLDQGLQFLIQYYNGEERAKGNILERFSAQQFPDLHSELNLSSLELGDSALYFCASSVESVLGEQYFGPGTRLTVT.

This clonotype was detected many times. The chain is built from TRBV7-2 and TRBJ2-1, with 9 bases lining up with TRBD2. The CDR3 contains 16 residues. The germline V gene encodes CDR1 SGHTA and CDR2 FQGNSA. Unmatched junction bases numbered 13, after V lost 5 bases and J lost 8 bases. The CDR3 sequence: CASSPPPGLAADEQFF. The CDR3 DNA is TGTGCCAGCAGCCCCCCGCCGGGACTAGCAGCGGATGAGCAGTTCTTC.

This clonotype appeared many times. The chain links TRBV6-6 to TRBJ1-5; D is uncertain. The germline gives CDR1 MNHNY, CDR2 SVGAGI (reference sequence). CDR3 length: 14 residues. V lost 6 bases and J 4 bases, leaving 13 bases between the germline ends. CDR3 DNA sequence: TGTGCCAGCAGCCCTGATGGGTTTAATCAGCCCCAGCATTTT. It encodes CASSPDGFNQPQHF.

The J gene is TRBJ2-7, the V gene TRBV27; 8 bases are shared with TRBD1. This CDR3 contains 12 residues. The germline gives CDR1 MNHEY, CDR2 SMNVEV (reference sequence). Unmatched junction bases numbered 3, after V lost 4 bases and J lost 7 bases. CDR3 sequence (DNA): TGTGCCAGCAGTTCGACAGGGGTAGAGCAGTACTTC. It is translated as CASSSTGVEQYF.

This clonotype was seen only a few times. The chain joins TRBV27 to TRBJ2-3; 16 nucleotides align to TRBD2. The germline V gene encodes CDR1 MNHEY and CDR2 SMNVEV (reference sequence). The CDR3 has 20 amino acids. Trimming removed 6 bases from V and 0 bases from J; junction bases left unmatched: 12. This chain's CDR3 is CASRITGTSGRAESTDTQYF. The CDR3 DNA is TGTGCCAGCAGGATAACCGGGACTAGCGGGAGGGCTGAAAGCACAGATACGCAGTATTTT.

The chain uses TRBV7-3 and TRBJ2-3, with 9 nucleotides matching TRBD2. The CDR3 totals 18 residues. Germline trimming cut 4 bases from V and 3 bases from J; bases unmatched to any gene: 14. Germline CDR1 is SGHTA and CDR2 is FQGTGA. The CDR3 protein is CASSYTSGPRGRTDTQYF. CDR3 sequence (DNA): TGTGCCAGCAGCTATACTAGCGGGCCCCGTGGACGGACAGATACGCAGTATTTT.

This clonotype was observed a handful of times. The rearrangement joins TRBV28 to TRBJ2-7; TRBD1 aligns across 7 bases. Germline loops: CDR1 MDHEN, CDR2 SYDVKM. This CDR3 has 13 amino acids. The ends lost 5 bases at V and 7 bases at J; junction bases unmatched: 8. CDR3 sequence (DNA): TGTGCCAGCAGTCACCGACAGGGCTATGAGCAGTACTTC. This codes for CASSHRQGYEQYF.

This clonotype appeared many times. At one end, the junction sequence differs from germline, possibly due to a read error. This rearrangement joins TRBV7-7 to TRBJ1-4; D is undetermined. The CDR3 runs 15 residues. Germline loops: CDR1 SSHAT, CDR2 FNYEAQ (reference sequence). CDR3: CASSLTTALNEKLFF. CDR3 DNA: TGTGCTAGCAGCCTAACGACGGCCCTGAATGAAAAACTGTTTTTT.

This clonotype was recorded at least ten times. The rearrangement links TRBV5-4 to TRBJ2-2; D is perhaps TRBD1 (5 bases). Germline values: CDR1 SGHNT, CDR2 YYREEE (reference sequence). Trimming took 3 bases from V and 6 from J, leaving 9 bases between them. This CDR3 is 13 amino acids long. Here the CDR3 reads CASSSQGSGELFF. CDR3 nucleotides: TGTGCCAGCAGCTCTCAGGGCTCCGGGGAGCTGTTTTTT.

This chain joins TRBV6-5 and TRBJ2-7; D perhaps matches TRBD2 (5 bases). Germline V gene data show CDR1 as MNHEY and CDR2 as SVGAGI. V lost 6 bases to trimming and J lost 3 bases, with 12 bases between them. This CDR3 region has 13 residues. DNA for the CDR3: TGTGCCAGCAGGACTACCAACGGCTACGAGCAGTACTTC. Protein sequence: CASRTTNGYEQYF.

As DNA, the CDR3 is TGTGCCAGCAGTCAAATTCGGACTAGAGTCTACAATGAGCAGTTCTTC. Translated, it gives CASSQIRTRVYNEQFF. The chain carries TRBV21-1 and TRBJ2-1; the D call TRBD2 from the table was never checked on the DNA. TRBV21-1 is assigned pseudogene status. This CDR3 is built from 16 residues.

The V gene is TRBV7-2, the J gene TRBJ2-1; tentatively, D is TRBD1 (5 bases). There are 14 residues in the CDR3. Germline lookup yields CDR1 SGHTA and CDR2 FQGNSA. Trimming took 6 bases from V and 0 from J, leaving 9 bases between them. The chain's CDR3 is CASRRQISYNEQFF. CDR3 in DNA: TGTGCCAGCAGAAGACAGATCTCCTACAATGAGCAGTTCTTC. Full variable domain (remainder filled in from reference TRBV7-2 and TRBJ2-1): GAGVSQSPSNKVTEKGKDVELRCDPISGHTALYWYRQSLGQGLEFLIYFQGNSAPDKSGLPSDRFSAERTGGSVSTLTIQRTQQEDSAVYLCASRRQISYNEQFFGPGTRLTVL.

The V gene is TRBV12-3 or TRBV12-4, the J gene TRBJ2-3; D remains ambiguous. V was shortened by 7 bases and J by 4 bases, with 15 bases between the two germline ends. The CDR3 runs to 14 residues. The CDR3 sequence: CASTQGQPADTQYF. In DNA form, the CDR3 reads TGTGCCAGCACCCAAGGCCAGCCCGCAGATACGCAGTATTTT.

This clonotype was counted at least ten times. The chain combines TRBV6-2 or TRBV6-3 with TRBJ2-3, with 9 bases matching TRBD1. The CDR3 runs to 15 residues. The V segment lost 7 bases and the J segment 2 bases; nucleotides outside the gene matches: 7. CDR1 and CDR2 (germline): MNHEY, SVGEGT. CDR3 protein: CASKPGTGHTDTQYF. The DNA for the CDR3 is TGTGCCAGCAAACCCGGGACAGGGCACACAGATACGCAGTATTTT.

J is TRBJ2-7 and V is TRBV3-1, with D possibly matching TRBD2 (5 bases). The V gene's germline CDR1 is LGHDT and CDR2 YNNKEL (reference sequence). V dropped 5 bases and J dropped 2 bases, with 10 bases sitting between them. This CDR3 is 13 amino acids long. The CDR3 reads CASSSGLPYEQYF. CDR3 DNA: TGTGCCAGCAGCTCAGGACTTCCCTACGAGCAGTACTTC.

In its sample, this clonotype was seen once. The chain links TRBV5-1 to TRBJ1-1; D gene ambiguous. CDR1 and CDR2 (germline): SGHRS, YFSETQ. The CDR3 has 19 residues. V was cut by 0 bases and J by 1 base, with 22 bases left in between. CDR3 in amino acids: CASSLDPGSEVGRNTEAFF. The CDR3 nucleotides are TGCGCCAGCAGCTTGGACCCGGGGTCTGAGGTGGGTAGGAACACTGAAGCTTTCTTT.

This chain uses TRBV6-6 with TRBJ2-3; 9 bases agree with TRBD1. Trimming at V came to 0 bases and at J to 4 bases, leaving 2 bases not matched to a gene. CDR3 size: 15 residues. Germline V lookup: CDR1 MNHNY, CDR2 SVGAGI (reference sequence). The CDR3 protein is CASSYSGTGSDTQYF. The DNA for the CDR3 is TGTGCCAGCAGTTACTCCGGGACAGGGTCAGATACGCAGTATTTT.

The chain carries TRBV27 and TRBJ2-2, with D perhaps assigned TRBD1 or TRBD2 (5 bases each). CDR3 size: 17 residues. V was cut by 5 bases and J by 4 bases, with 20 bases left in between. The V gene's germline CDR1 is MNHEY and CDR2 SMNVEV (reference sequence). Here the CDR3 DNA reads TGTGCCAGCAGTCCCCGTCGGGGACCCAAGGTCACCGGGGAGCTGTTTTTT. It specifies CASSPRRGPKVTGELFF.

The sample holds many counts of this clonotype. The J gene is TRBJ2-1, the V gene TRBV11-2, with 9 bases aligning to TRBD2. Germline CDR1 SGHAT, CDR2 FQNNGV. Losses at the gene ends were 5 bases for V and 8 bases for J; bases not matched to a gene: 10. This CDR3 spans 15 amino acids. The CDR3 loop is CASSHAGGRTHEQFF. CDR3 in DNA: TGTGCCAGCAGCCACGCGGGAGGGAGGACCCATGAGCAGTTCTTC.

This clonotype was seen ten or more times. The CDR3 is CASSPGPQGDTQYF. CDR3 in DNA: TGTGCCAGCTCACCAGGACCTCAGGGAGATACGCAGTATTTT. The J gene is TRBJ2-3, the V gene TRBV18; a weak D match, TRBD1 (5 bases). There are 14 residues in the CDR3. Germline loops: CDR1 KGHSH, CDR2 LQKENI. V was trimmed by 2 bases and J by 5 bases, leaving 11 bases between them.

This clonotype showed up many times. The chain uses TRBV7-2 and TRBJ2-1, with 11 nucleotides matching TRBD2. Germline lookup yields CDR1 SGHTA and CDR2 FQGNSA. This CDR3 spans 15 amino acids. V shed 5 bases, J shed 2 bases, and the junction held 2 bases outside the gene matches. The CDR3 protein is CASSHSGGAYNEQFF. CDR3 DNA sequence: TGTGCCAGCAGCCATAGCGGGGGGGCCTACAATGAGCAGTTCTTC.